This TCR beta chain was sequenced in a study of cytomegalovirus exposure and HLA in healthy donors. This clone was detected once. As yet, its antigen is unknown. Trimming at V came to 1 base and at J to 5 bases, leaving 6 bases not matched to a gene. CDR1 and CDR2 from the germline V gene are MGHDK and SYGVNS. The CDR3 is 15 amino acids. The primer mix had 60 Vbeta and 13 Jbeta primers. Method: immunoSEQ multiplex PCR; TCRdb's copy keeps in-frame clones and lacks some. The data show approximately 110,000 clones, less than 80% seen once. Study results and caveats: Accurate HLA-A and HLA-B prediction from TCR beta sequences was reported for most subjects. CMV serostatus was the only recorded immune exposure for donors.

The TCR comes from a woman in her fifties or sixties in good health and CMV-seropositive. The chain joins TRBV25-1 to TRBJ1-2; 8 nucleotides align to TRBD1. The sample comprised PBMCs. The CDR3 nucleotides are TGTGCCAGCAGTGAATTGGCAGGGGGCTATTATGGCTACACCTTC. Translation gives CASSELAGGYYGYTF.